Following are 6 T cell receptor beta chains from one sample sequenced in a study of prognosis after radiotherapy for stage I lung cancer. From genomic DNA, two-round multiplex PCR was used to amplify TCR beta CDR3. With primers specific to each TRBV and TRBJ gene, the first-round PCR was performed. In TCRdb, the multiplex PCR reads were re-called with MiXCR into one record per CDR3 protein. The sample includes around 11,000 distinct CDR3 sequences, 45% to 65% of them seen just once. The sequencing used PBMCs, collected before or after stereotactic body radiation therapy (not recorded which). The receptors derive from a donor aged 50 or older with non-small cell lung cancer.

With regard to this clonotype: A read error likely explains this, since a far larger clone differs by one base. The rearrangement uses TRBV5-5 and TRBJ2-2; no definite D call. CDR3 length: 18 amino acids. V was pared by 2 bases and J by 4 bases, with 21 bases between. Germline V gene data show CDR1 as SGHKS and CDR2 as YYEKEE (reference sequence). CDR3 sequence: CASSLVVASKTSTGELFF. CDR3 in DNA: TGTGCCAGCAGCTTAGTGGTTGCGTCAAAGACTTCCACCGGGGAGCTGTTTTTT.

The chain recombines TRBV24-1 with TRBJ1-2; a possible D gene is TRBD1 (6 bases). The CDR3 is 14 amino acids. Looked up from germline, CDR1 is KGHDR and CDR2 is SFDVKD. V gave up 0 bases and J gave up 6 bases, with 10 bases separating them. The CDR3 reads CATSDLRGHDGYTF. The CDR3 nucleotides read TGTGCCACCAGTGATTTGCGGGGACACGATGGCTACACCTTC.

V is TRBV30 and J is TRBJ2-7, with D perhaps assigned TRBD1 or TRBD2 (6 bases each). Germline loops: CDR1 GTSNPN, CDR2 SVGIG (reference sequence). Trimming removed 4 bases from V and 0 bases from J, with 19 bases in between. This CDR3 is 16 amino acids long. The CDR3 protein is CAWMLGGGRGSYEQYF. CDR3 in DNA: TGTGCCTGGATGCTTGGGGGAGGCAGGGGCTCCTACGAGCAGTACTTC.

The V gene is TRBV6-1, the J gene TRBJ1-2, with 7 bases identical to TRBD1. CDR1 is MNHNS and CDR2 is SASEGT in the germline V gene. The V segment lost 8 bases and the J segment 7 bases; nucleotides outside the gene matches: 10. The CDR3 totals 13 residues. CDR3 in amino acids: CASSTGWMFGYTF. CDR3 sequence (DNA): TGTGCCAGCTCGACAGGGTGGATGTTTGGCTACACCTTC.

The CDR3, as DNA: TGTGCCAGCAGTTACGGGACCACGGGGGATGAGCAGTTCTTC. This translates into CASSYGTTGDEQFF. The V gene is TRBV12-3 or TRBV12-4, the J gene TRBJ2-1; tentatively, D is TRBD2 (6 bases). The CDR3 is 14 residues long. V lost 4 bases and J 8 bases, leaving 15 bases between the germline ends.

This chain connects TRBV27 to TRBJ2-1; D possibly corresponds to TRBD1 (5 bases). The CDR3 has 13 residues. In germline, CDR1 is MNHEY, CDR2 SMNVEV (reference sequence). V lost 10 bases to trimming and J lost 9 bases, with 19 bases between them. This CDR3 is CATKGWARVEQFF. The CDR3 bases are TGTGCCACCAAGGGGTGGGCTAGAGTTGAGCAGTTCTTC.